Described below is a single T cell receptor (beta chain) sequence and its context. The trim removed 0 bases at V and 6 bases at J, leaving 5 bases unmatched. Looked up from germline, CDR1 is SGHRS and CDR2 is YFSETQ. This CDR3 is built from 15 residues. This sample stems from a study of PD-1 blockade in mismatch repair-deficient tumors. Libraries were prepared by immunoSEQ multiplex PCR; TCRdb keeps only in-frame clonotypes and omits some of them. The sample includes roughly 50,000 clones, about 84% seen only once; the top ten take roughly 8.8%. The TCR sequence derives from an adult with mismatch repair-deficient cancer. The chain uses TRBV5-1 and TRBJ2-7; TRBD2 agrees at 11 bases. The material was peripheral blood, obtained about 4.5 months after starting pembrolizumab. The CDR3 DNA reads TGCGCCAGCAGCTTGGATCCTAGCGGGAGGCTCGAGCAGTACTTC. It is translated as CASSLDPSGRLEQYF.